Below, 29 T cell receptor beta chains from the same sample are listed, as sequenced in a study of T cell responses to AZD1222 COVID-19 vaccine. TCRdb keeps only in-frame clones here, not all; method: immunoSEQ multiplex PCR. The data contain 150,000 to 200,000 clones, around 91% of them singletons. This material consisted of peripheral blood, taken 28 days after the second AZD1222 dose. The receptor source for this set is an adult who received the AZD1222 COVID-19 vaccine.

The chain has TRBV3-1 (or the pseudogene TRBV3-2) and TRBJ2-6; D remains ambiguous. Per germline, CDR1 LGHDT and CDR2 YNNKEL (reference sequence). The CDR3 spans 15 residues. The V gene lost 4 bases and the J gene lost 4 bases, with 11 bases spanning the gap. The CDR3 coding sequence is TGTGCCAGCAGCCCATTCCCCTCGGGGGCCAACGTCCTGACTTTC. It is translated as CASSPFPSGANVLTF.

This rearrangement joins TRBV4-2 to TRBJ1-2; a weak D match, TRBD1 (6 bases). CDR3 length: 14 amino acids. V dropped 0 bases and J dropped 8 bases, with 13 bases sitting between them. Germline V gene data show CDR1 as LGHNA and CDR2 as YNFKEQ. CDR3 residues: CASSQDPGGGGYTF. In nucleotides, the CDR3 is TGTGCCAGCAGCCAAGACCCGGGGGGCGGGGGCTACACCTTC.

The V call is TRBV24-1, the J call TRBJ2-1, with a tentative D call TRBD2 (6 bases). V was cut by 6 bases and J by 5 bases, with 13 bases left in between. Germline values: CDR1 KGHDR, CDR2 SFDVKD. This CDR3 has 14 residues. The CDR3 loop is CATSKVSGDNEQFF. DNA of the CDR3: TGTGCCACCAGTAAGGTTAGCGGTGACAATGAGCAGTTCTTC.

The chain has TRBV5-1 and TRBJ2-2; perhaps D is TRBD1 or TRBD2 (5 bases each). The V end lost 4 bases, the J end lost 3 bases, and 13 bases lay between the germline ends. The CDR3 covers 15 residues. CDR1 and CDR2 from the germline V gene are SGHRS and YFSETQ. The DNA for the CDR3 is TGCGCCAGCAGCACCGAGGGGAGAGACACCGGGGAGCTGTTTTTT. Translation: CASSTEGRDTGELFF.

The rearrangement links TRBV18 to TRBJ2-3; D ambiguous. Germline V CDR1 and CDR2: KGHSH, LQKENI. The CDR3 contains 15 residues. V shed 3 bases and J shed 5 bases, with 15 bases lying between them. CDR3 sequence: CASSPTGSPGDTQYF. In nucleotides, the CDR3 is TGTGCCAGCTCACCTACGGGCTCACCGGGAGATACGCAGTATTTT.

The CDR3 region has the DNA TGCAGTGCCCGAACTCGGGGGCCCCTCCACTTT. As protein: CSARTRGPLHF. The chain combines TRBV20-1 with TRBJ1-6, with D tentatively TRBD1 (5 bases). CDR3 length: 11 residues. Trimming took off 6 bases at V and 13 bases at J, with 13 bases between the two ends. CDR1 DFQATT and CDR2 SNEGSKA come from the germline V gene (reference sequence).

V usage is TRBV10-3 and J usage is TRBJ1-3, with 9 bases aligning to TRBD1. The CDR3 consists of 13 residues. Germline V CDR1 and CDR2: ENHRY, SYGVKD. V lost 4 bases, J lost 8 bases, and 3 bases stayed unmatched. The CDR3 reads CAISGGTGYTIYF. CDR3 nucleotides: TGTGCCATCAGTGGCGGGACAGGGTACACCATATATTTT.

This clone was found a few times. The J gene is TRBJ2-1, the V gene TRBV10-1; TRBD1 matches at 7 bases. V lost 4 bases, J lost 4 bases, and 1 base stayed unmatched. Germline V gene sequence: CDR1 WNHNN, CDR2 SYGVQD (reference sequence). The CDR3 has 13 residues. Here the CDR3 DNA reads TGCGCCAGCAGTGCCAGGGGGTACAATGAGCAGTTCTTC. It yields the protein CASSARGYNEQFF.

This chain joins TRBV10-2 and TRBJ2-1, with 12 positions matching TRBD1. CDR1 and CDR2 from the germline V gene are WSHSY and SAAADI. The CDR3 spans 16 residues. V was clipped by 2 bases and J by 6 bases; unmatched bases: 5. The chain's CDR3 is CASSETRDRGLNEQFF. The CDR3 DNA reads TGCGCCAGCAGTGAGACTAGGGACAGGGGGCTCAATGAGCAGTTCTTC.

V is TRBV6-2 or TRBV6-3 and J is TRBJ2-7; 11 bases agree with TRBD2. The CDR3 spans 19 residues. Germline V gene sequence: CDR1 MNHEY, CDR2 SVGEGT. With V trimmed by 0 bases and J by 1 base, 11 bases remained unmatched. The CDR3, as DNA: TGTGCCAGCAGTTACTCACCTACGTTTCTAGCGGGAGGTTCCTACGAGCAGTACTTC. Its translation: CASSYSPTFLAGGSYEQYF.

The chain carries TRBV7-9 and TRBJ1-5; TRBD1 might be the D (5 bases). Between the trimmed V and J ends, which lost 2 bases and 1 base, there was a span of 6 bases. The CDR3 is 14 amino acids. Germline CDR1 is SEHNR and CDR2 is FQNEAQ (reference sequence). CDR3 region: CASSLWGSNQPQHF. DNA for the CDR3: TGTGCCAGCAGCTTATGGGGGAGCAATCAGCCCCAGCATTTT.

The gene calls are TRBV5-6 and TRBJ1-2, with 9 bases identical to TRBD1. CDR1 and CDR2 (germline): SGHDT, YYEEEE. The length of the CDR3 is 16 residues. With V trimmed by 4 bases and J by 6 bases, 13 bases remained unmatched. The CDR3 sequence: CASSIRDGDRGNGYTF. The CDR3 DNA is TGTGCCAGCAGCATACGGGACGGTGACAGGGGGAATGGCTACACCTTC. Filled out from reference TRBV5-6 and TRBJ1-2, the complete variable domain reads DAGVTQSPTHLIKTRGQQVTLRCSPKSGHDTVSWYQQALGQGPQFIFQYYEEEERQRGNFPDRFSGHQFPNYSSELNVNALLLGDSALYLCASSIRDGDRGNGYTFGSGTRLTVV.

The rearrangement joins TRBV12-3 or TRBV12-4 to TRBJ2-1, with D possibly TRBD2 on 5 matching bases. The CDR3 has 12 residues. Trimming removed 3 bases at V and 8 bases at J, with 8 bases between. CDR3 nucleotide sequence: TGTGCCAGCAGTTTCACTAGGTATGAGCAGTTCTTC. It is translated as CASSFTRYEQFF.

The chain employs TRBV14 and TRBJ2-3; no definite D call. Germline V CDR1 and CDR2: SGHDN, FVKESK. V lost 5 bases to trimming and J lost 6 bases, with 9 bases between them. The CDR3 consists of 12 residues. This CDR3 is CASSLSGDTQYF. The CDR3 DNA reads TGTGCCAGCAGCTTGTCTGGGGATACGCAGTATTTT.

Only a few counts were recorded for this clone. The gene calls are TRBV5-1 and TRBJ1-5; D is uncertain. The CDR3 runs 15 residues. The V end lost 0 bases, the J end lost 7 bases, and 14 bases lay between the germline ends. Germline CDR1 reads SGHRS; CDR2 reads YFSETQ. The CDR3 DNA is TGCGCCAGCAGCTTGGGGGAGGGTTCTTGGCAGCCCCAGCATTTT. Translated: CASSLGEGSWQPQHF.

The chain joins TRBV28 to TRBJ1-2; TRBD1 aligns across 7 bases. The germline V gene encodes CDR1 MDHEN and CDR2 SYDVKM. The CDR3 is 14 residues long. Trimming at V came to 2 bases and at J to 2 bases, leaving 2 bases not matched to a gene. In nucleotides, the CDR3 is TGTGCCAGCAGTTTAATGGACAGGAACTATGGCTACACCTTC. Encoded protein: CASSLMDRNYGYTF.

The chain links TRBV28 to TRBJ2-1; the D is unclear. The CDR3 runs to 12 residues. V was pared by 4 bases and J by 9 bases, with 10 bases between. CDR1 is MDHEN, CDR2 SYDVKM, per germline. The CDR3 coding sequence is TGTGCCAGCAGTTCCCGTAAGGCTGAGCAGTTCTTC. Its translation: CASSSRKAEQFF.

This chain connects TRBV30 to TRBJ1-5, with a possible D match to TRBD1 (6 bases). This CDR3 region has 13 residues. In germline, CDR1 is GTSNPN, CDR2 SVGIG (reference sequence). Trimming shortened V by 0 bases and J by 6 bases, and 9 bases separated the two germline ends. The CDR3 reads CAWSVLGGQPQHF. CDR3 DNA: TGTGCCTGGAGTGTACTAGGGGGTCAGCCCCAGCATTTT.

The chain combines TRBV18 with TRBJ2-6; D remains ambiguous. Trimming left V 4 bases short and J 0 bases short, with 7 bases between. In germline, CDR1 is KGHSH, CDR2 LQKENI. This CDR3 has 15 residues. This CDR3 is CASSQDSSGANVLTF. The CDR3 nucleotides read TGTGCCAGCTCACAAGACTCCTCTGGGGCCAACGTCCTGACTTTC.

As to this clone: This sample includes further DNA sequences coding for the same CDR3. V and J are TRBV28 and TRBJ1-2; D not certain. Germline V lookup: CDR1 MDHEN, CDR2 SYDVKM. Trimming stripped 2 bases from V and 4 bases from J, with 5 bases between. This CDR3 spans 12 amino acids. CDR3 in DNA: TGTGCCAGCAGTTTAGAGGGCTATGGCTACACCTTC. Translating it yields CASSLEGYGYTF.

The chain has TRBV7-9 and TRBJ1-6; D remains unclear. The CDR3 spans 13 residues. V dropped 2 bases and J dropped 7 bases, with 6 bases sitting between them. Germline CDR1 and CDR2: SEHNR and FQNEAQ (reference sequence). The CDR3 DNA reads TGTGCCAGCAGCTTACAGGCAAATTCACCCCTCCACTTT. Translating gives CASSLQANSPLHF.

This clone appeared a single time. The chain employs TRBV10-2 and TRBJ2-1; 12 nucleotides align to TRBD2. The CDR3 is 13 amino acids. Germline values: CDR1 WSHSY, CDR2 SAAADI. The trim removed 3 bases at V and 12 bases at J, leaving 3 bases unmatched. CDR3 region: CASSDTSGGSQFF. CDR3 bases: TGCGCCAGCAGTGACACTAGCGGGGGGTCGCAGTTCTTC.

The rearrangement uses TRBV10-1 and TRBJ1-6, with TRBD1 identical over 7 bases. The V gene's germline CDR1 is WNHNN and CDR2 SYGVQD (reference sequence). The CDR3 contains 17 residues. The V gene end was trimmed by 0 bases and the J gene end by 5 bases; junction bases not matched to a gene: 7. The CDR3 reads CASSESIGTEDNSPLHF. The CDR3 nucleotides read TGCGCCAGCAGTGAGTCCATAGGGACAGAGGATAATTCACCCCTCCACTTT.

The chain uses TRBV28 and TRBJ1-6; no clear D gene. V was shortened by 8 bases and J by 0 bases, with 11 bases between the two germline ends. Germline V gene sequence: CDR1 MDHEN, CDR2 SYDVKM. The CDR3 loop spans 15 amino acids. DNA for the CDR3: TGTGCCAGCGTGGTAGGGAGCTCCTATAATTCACCCCTCCACTTT. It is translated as CASVVGSSYNSPLHF.

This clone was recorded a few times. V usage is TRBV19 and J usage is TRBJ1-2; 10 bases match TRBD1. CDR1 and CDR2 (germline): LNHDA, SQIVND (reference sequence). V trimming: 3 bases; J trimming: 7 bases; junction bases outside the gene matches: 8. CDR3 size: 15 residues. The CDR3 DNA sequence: TGTGCCAGTAGTATGTCCGGGACAGGGGCGATTGGCTACACCTTC. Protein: CASSMSGTGAIGYTF.

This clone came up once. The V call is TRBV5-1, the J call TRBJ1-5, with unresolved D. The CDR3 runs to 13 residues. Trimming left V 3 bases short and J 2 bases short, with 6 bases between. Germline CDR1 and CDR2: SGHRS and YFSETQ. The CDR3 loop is CASSWDGNQPQHF. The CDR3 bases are TGCGCCAGCAGCTGGGATGGCAATCAGCCCCAGCATTTT.

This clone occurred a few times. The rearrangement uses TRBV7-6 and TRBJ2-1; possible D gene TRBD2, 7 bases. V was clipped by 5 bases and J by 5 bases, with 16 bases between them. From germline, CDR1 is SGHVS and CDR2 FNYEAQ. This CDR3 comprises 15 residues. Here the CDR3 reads CASSQISGTNNEQFF. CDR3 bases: TGTGCCAGCAGCCAAATAAGCGGGACAAACAATGAGCAGTTCTTC.

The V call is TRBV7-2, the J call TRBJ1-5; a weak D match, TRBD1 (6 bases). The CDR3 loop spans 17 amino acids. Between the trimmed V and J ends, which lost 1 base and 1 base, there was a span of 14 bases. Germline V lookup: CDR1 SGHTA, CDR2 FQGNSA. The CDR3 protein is CASSLGVRGFSNQPQHF. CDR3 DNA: TGTGCCAGCAGCTTAGGTGTCAGGGGATTCAGCAATCAGCCCCAGCATTTT.

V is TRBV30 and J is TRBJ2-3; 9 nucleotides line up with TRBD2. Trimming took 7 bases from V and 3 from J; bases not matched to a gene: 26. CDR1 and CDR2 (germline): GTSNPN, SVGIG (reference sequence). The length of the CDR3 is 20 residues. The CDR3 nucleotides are TGTGCCTCTAATAATCCGGGACTAGCCATTTACGACTTCGTTACAGATACGCAGTATTTT. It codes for CASNNPGLAIYDFVTDTQYF.